The source of this TCR beta chain is a study of early stage breast cancer tumors. Background on the study: Of some 15 invasive breast tumors, fewer than 13 were hormone receptor-positive, HER2-negative. Roughly 10-fold was the mean read coverage per sample.

TCRdb keeps only in-frame clones here, not all; method: immunoSEQ multiplex PCR. This sample has fewer than 30,000 clones, with 75% to 85% found just once. Germline lookup yields CDR1 SGHDN and CDR2 FVKESK. This CDR3 is built from 14 residues. V gave up 8 bases and J gave up 6 bases; unmatched junction bases: 9. Sequenced input: blood. The chain links TRBV14 to TRBJ1-2; 10 positions match TRBD1. This TCR came from a person in their sixties with breast cancer. CDR3 nucleotides: TGTGCCAGCGCCAGGGGGACAGGGGTTGATGGCTACACCTTC. Its protein is CASARGTGVDGYTF. Based on the CDR3 plus reference TRBV14 and TRBJ1-2, the full variable domain is EAGVTQFPSHSVIEKGQTVTLRCDPISGHDNLYWYRRVMGKEIKFLLHFVKESKQDESGMPNNRFLAERTGGTYSTLKVQPAELEDSGVYFCASARGTGVDGYTFGSGTRLTVV.